This TCR beta chain was retrieved from a study of cytomegalovirus exposure and HLA in healthy donors. Study results and limitations: Rarity characterized most TCR sequences, yet some public TCRs appeared in many donors.

In this sample, this clone turned up once. Its specificity is unknown. Profiling relied on immunoSEQ multiplex PCR, and the TCRdb table lists in-frame clones only, not all of them. The data hold about 70,000 clones, with around 94% observed a single time. After removal of 5 bases from V and 4 bases from J, the junction contained 9 bases not matched to a gene. The CDR3 sequence is 15 residues long. Looked up from germline, CDR1 is MDHEN and CDR2 is SYDVKM. This sequence joins TRBV28 and TRBJ1-2; TRBD1 aligns across 8 bases. This sequence was found in a man aged 18 to 29 in good health and CMV-seropositive. Sequencing input: PBMCs. In DNA form, the CDR3 reads TGTGCCAGCAGTCCGCCAGGGGGCCAGATCTATGGCTACACCTTC. Amino acids: CASSPPGGQIYGYTF.